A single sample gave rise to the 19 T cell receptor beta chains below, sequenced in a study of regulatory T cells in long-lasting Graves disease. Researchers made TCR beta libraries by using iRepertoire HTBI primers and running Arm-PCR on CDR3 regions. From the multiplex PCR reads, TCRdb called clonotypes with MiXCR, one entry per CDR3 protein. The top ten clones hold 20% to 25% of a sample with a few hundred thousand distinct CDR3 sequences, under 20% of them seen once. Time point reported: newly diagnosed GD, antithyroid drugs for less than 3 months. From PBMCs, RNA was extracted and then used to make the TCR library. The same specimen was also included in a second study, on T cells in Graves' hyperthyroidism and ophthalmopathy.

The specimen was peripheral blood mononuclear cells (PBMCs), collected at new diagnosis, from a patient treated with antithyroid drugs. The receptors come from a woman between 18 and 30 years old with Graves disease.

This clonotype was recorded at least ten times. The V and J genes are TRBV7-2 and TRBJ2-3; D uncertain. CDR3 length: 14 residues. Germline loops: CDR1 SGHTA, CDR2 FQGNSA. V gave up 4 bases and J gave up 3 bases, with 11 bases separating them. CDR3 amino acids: CASSSRAKTDTQYF. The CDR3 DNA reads TGTGCCAGCAGCTCCCGGGCTAAGACAGATACGCAGTATTTT.

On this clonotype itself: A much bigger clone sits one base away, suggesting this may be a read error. In DNA, the CDR3 is TGTGCCAGCGGAAACCGAGTGTCCCCAATAACCAATGAGCAGTTCTTC. Translating gives CASGNRVSPITNEQFF. V and J are TRBV7-2 and TRBJ2-1, with D hard to call. Trimming took off 8 bases at V and 6 bases at J, with 23 bases between the two ends. The CDR3 totals 16 residues. Germline assignment: CDR1 SGHTA and CDR2 FQGNSA.

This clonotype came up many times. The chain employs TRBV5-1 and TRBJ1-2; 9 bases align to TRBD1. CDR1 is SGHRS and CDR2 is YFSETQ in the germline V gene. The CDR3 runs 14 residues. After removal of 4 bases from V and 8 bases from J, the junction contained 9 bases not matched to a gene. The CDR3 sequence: CASSQPGQGRGYTF. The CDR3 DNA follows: TGCGCCAGCAGCCAGCCGGGACAGGGCCGCGGCTACACCTTC.

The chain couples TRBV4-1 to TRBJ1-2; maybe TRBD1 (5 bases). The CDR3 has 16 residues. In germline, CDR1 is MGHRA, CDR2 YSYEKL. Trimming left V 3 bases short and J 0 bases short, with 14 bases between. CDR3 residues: CASSHGAKGPNYGYTF. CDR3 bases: TGCGCCAGCAGCCACGGAGCCAAGGGACCTAACTATGGCTACACCTTC.

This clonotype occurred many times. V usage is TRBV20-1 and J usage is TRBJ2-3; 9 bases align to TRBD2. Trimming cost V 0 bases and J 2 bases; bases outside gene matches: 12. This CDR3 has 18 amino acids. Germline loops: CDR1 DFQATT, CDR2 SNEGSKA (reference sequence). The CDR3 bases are TGCAGTGCTAGAGATTTTAGGGGTAGCGGGGGAACCACAGATACGCAGTATTTT. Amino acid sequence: CSARDFRGSGGTTDTQYF.

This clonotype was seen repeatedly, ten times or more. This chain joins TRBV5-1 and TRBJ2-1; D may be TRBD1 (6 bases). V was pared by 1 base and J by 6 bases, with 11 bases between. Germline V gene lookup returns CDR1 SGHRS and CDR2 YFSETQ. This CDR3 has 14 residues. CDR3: CASSLQGSGNEQFF. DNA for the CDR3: TGCGCCAGCAGCTTGCAGGGGTCGGGCAATGAGCAGTTCTTC.

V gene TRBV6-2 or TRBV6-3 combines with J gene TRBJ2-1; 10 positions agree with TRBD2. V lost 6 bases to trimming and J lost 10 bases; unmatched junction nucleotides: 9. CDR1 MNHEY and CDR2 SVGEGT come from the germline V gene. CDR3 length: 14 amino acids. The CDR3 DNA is TGTGCCAGCAGCGGACTAGCGGCAGGCGGGGAGCAGTTCTTC. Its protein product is CASSGLAAGGEQFF.

CDR3 protein: CASSYSGSRGYTF. The CDR3 nucleotides are TGTGCCAGCAGTTACTCGGGGTCGAGAGGCTACACCTTC. The V and J genes are TRBV6-5 and TRBJ1-2; no definite D call. CDR3 size: 13 residues. Trimming stripped 0 bases from V and 8 bases from J, with 10 bases between. CDR1 is MNHEY and CDR2 is SVGAGI in the germline V gene.

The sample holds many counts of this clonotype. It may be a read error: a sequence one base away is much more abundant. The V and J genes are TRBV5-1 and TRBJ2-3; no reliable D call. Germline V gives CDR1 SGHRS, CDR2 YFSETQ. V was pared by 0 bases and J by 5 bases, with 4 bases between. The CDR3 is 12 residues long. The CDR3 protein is CASSLAKDTQYF. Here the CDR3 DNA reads TGCGCCAGCAGCTTGGCCAAAGATACGCAGTATTTT.

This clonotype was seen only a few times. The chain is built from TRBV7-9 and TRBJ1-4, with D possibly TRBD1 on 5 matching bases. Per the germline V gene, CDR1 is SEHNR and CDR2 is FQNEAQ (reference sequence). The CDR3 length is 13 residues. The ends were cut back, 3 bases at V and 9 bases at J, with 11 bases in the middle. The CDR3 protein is CASSFTDSQKLFF. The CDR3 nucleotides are TGTGCCAGCAGCTTTACCGACAGTCAAAAACTGTTTTTT.

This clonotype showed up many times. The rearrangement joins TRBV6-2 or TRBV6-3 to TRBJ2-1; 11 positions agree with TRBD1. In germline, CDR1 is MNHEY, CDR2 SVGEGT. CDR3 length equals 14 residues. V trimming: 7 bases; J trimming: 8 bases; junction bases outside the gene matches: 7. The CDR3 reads CASKKDRGLDEQFF. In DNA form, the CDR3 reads TGTGCCAGCAAAAAGGACAGGGGGCTCGATGAGCAGTTCTTC.

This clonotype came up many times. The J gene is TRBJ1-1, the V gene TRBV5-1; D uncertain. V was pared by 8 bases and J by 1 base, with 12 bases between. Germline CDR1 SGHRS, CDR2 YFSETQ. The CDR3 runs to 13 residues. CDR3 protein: CASKPTANTEAFF. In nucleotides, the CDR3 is TGCGCCAGTAAACCAACAGCGAACACTGAAGCTTTCTTT.

The CDR3 loop reads CASSQTGIGNTGELFF. The CDR3 DNA is TGTGCCAGCAGCCAAACAGGGATAGGGAACACCGGGGAGCTGTTTTTT. This chain links TRBV14 with TRBJ2-2; D is perhaps TRBD1 (6 bases). Trimming removed 2 bases at V and 1 base at J, with 11 bases between. Germline-derived CDR1 and CDR2 are SGHDN and FVKESK. The CDR3 covers 16 residues.

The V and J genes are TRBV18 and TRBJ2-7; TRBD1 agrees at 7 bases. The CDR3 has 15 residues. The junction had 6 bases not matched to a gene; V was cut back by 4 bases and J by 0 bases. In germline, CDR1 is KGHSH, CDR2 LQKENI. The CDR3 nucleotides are TGTGCCAGCTCACTGGGGACAGCAATCTCCTACGAGCAGTACTTC. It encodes CASSLGTAISYEQYF.

Here the CDR3 DNA reads TGCACCCGGGACAGACCCAATCAGCCCCAGCATTTT. This sequence encodes CTRDRPNQPQHF. This chain links TRBV20-1 with TRBJ1-5; 7 nucleotides match TRBD1. Germline V gene sequence: CDR1 DFQATT, CDR2 SNEGSKA (reference sequence). This CDR3 has 12 amino acids.

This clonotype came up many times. The CDR3 region has the DNA TGCGCCAGCAGCTTGATCAGCGGGAGCGACACCGGGGAGCTGTTTTTT. This sequence encodes CASSLISGSDTGELFF. This chain uses TRBV5-1 with TRBJ2-2; 8 positions agree with TRBD2. V dropped 1 base and J dropped 3; count of bases not matched to a gene: 5. There are 16 residues in the CDR3. Germline V CDR1 and CDR2: SGHRS, YFSETQ. The full variable domain, rest sourced from reference TRBV5-1 and TRBJ2-2, is KAGVTQTPRYLIKTRGQQVTLSCSPISGHRSVSWYQQTPGQGLQFLFEYFSETQRNKGNFPGRFSGRQFSNSRSEMNVSTLELGDSALYLCASSLISGSDTGELFFGEGSRLTVL.

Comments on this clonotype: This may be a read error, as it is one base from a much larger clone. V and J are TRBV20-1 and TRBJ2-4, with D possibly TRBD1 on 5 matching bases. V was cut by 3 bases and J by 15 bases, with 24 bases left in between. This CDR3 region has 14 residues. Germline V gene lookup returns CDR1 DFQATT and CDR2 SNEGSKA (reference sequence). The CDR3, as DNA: TGCAGTGCTAGTATTCGTTCAGGGAAAGAGACCCGGTACTTC. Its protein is CSASIRSGKETRYF.

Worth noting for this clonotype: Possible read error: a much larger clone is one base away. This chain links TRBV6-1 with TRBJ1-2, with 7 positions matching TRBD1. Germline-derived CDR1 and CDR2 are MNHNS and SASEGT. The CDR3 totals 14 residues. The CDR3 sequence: CVSSGRQGTRGYTF. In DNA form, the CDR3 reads TGTGTCAGCAGTGGAAGACAGGGAACAAGGGGCTACACCTTC.

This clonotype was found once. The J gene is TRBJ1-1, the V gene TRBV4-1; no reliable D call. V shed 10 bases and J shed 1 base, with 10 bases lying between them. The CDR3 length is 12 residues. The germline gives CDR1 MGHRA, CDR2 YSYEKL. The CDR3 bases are TGCGCCACCAAAAACGGGAACACTGAAGCTTTCTTT. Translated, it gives CATKNGNTEAFF.